These 21 T cell receptor beta chains were all obtained from the same sample, sequenced in a study of beta chain features in type 1 diabetes. Reverse transcription of all isolated RNA meant that expressed TCRB transcripts were sequenced. Only in-frame clones appear in the TCRdb table, and some are missing; sequencing was by immunoSEQ multiplex PCR. The table lists around 240,000 clones, 68% of them singletons. The sequencing sample was made of naive CD4+ T cells from blood. The receptors shown here come from a man aged 25 to 40 in good health.

The V gene is TRBV7-9, the J gene TRBJ2-1, with D possibly matching TRBD1 (5 bases). The CDR3 contains 15 residues. The V end lost 5 bases, the J end lost 0 bases, and 11 bases lay between the germline ends. From germline, CDR1 is SEHNR and CDR2 FQNEAQ (reference sequence). The CDR3 region has the DNA TGTGCCAGCAGCCCAGGGCGGAGCTCCTACAATGAGCAGTTCTTC. It codes for CASSPGRSSYNEQFF.

This chain uses TRBV30 with TRBJ2-3, with TRBD2 matching 9 bases. CDR1 is GTSNPN and CDR2 is SVGIG in the germline V gene (reference sequence). The CDR3 sequence is 14 residues long. The V segment lost 7 bases and the J segment 0 bases; nucleotides outside the gene matches: 5. For the CDR3, the DNA is TGTGCCTCCCTGACTAGCGGTAGCACAGATACGCAGTATTTT. Translating gives CASLTSGSTDTQYF.

The chain couples TRBV4-2 to TRBJ2-5; TRBD1 is a possible D gene (5 bases). Trimming took off 1 base at V and 4 bases at J, with 13 bases between the two ends. This CDR3 has 15 residues. Germline CDR1 and CDR2: LGHNA and YNFKEQ. DNA of the CDR3: TGTGCCAGCAGCCAAGGCCGGCGGCAGGGAGAGACCCAGTACTTC. Translation: CASSQGRRQGETQYF.

About this clone: Other nucleotide sequences from this sample produce the same CDR3. The rearrangement links TRBV29-1 to TRBJ2-3; D perhaps matches TRBD1 (5 bases). Germline V gene sequence: CDR1 SQVTM, CDR2 ANQGSEA. This CDR3 has 13 residues. The V end lost 3 bases, the J end lost 3 bases, and 10 bases lay between the germline ends. This chain's CDR3 is CSVDRVGTDTQYF. The CDR3 DNA reads TGCAGCGTTGACAGGGTGGGAACAGATACGCAGTATTTT.

V and J are TRBV7-9 and TRBJ2-2; D is unclear. The length of the CDR3 is 13 residues. V was cut by 7 bases and J by 10 bases, with 16 bases left in between. Germline V gene data show CDR1 as SEHNR and CDR2 as FQNEAQ (reference sequence). Here the CDR3 reads CASNKLVPSELFF. The DNA for the CDR3 is TGTGCCAGCAACAAACTCGTACCCTCGGAGCTGTTTTTT.

This clone was detected only a few times. The V call is TRBV29-1, the J call TRBJ2-7; 7 bases line up with TRBD1. Germline V gene data show CDR1 as SQVTM and CDR2 as ANQGSEA. V lost 7 bases and J lost 0; bases outside the gene matches: 3. This CDR3 comprises 12 residues. The CDR3 sequence: CSGGQYSYEQYF. CDR3 bases: TGCAGCGGGGGACAGTACTCCTACGAGCAGTACTTC.

The chain has TRBV30 and TRBJ2-3; 7 bases align to TRBD1. J lost 7 bases, V lost 7 bases, and 23 bases had no gene match. This CDR3 has 17 residues. The V gene's germline CDR1 is GTSNPN and CDR2 SVGIG (reference sequence). The CDR3, as DNA: TGTGCCTCAGGGCCCCTTGAGGGACAGCGGAGTTTGTATACGCAGTATTTT. Its protein is CASGPLEGQRSLYTQYF.

The chain couples TRBV6-6 to TRBJ1-1; D may be TRBD1 (6 bases). There are 15 residues in the CDR3. The V gene's germline CDR1 is MNHNY and CDR2 SVGAGI (reference sequence). The V and J ends lost 8 bases and 4 bases respectively, with 20 bases between them. The CDR3 region has the DNA TGTGCCAGCTTCTACGACGGGGGGCTGGGCACTGAAGCTTTCTTT. It yields the protein CASFYDGGLGTEAFF.

Turning to this clone: Other DNA variants within this sample encode the same CDR3. The genes are TRBV7-9 and TRBJ2-3; D not certain. Germline V gene sequence: CDR1 SEHNR, CDR2 FQNEAQ (reference sequence). The CDR3 length is 12 residues. V was trimmed by 5 bases and J by 0 bases, leaving 3 bases between them. CDR3 loop: CASSPSTDTQYF. CDR3 bases: TGTGCCAGCAGCCCAAGCACAGATACGCAGTATTTT.

This chain uses TRBV5-1 with TRBJ2-1; D may be TRBD1 (5 bases). Germline V lookup: CDR1 SGHRS, CDR2 YFSETQ. The CDR3 is 15 amino acids. V gave up 0 bases and J gave up 0 bases, with 7 bases separating them. CDR3 amino acids: CASSLGQSSYNEQFF. The CDR3 coding sequence is TGCGCCAGCAGCTTGGGACAGTCCTCCTACAATGAGCAGTTCTTC.

This chain connects TRBV30 to TRBJ1-5; D remains ambiguous. CDR1 is GTSNPN and CDR2 is SVGIG in the germline V gene (reference sequence). V lost 0 bases to trimming and J lost 6 bases, with 6 bases between them. The CDR3 spans 12 residues. The CDR3 is CAWSVKGQPQHF. CDR3 DNA: TGTGCCTGGAGTGTAAAGGGTCAGCCCCAGCATTTT.

The chain joins TRBV27 to TRBJ2-7; 7 nucleotides agree with TRBD2. Germline lookup yields CDR1 MNHEY and CDR2 SMNVEV (reference sequence). The trim removed 5 bases at V and 2 bases at J, leaving 6 bases unmatched. There are 14 residues in the CDR3. CDR3 sequence reads: CASSLSGIPYEQYF. CDR3 in DNA: TGTGCCAGCAGTCTCAGCGGGATTCCCTACGAGCAGTACTTC.

V is TRBV7-2 and J is TRBJ2-7; TRBD1 matches at 9 bases. Trimming took 3 bases from V and 6 from J; bases not matched to a gene: 3. Germline values: CDR1 SGHTA, CDR2 FQGNSA. The CDR3 is 13 residues long. Here the CDR3 DNA reads TGTGCCAGCAGCTTGGGACAGGGAGCCGAGCAGTACTTC. Translating it yields CASSLGQGAEQYF.

V usage is TRBV7-6 and J usage is TRBJ1-1; a possible D gene is TRBD1 (5 bases). This CDR3 has 16 amino acids. Trimming removed 5 bases from V and 0 bases from J, with 16 bases in between. CDR1 is SGHVS and CDR2 is FNYEAQ in the germline V gene. The CDR3 DNA is TGTGCCAGCAGCCGGAGGGGCAGTTGGATGAACACTGAAGCTTTCTTT. Translated, it gives CASSRRGSWMNTEAFF.

This clone was observed a few times. This chain uses TRBV30 with TRBJ1-1, with D possibly being TRBD1 (5 bases). Germline CDR1 and CDR2: GTSNPN and SVGIG (reference sequence). This CDR3 contains 12 residues. Trimming shortened V by 1 base and J by 7 bases, and 10 bases separated the two germline ends. This chain's CDR3 is CAWSDRSYEAFF. For the CDR3, the DNA is TGTGCCTGGAGTGACAGGAGCTATGAAGCTTTCTTT.

This clone was recorded a few times. V gene TRBV4-3 combines with J gene TRBJ1-2, with unresolved D. This CDR3 is 12 amino acids long. From germline, CDR1 is LGHNA and CDR2 YSLEER. V was clipped by 4 bases and J by 6 bases, with 9 bases between them. The CDR3 DNA reads TGCGCCAGCAGCCCTCGGAAGCATGGCTACACCTTC. Protein: CASSPRKHGYTF.

The V gene is TRBV30, the J gene TRBJ2-3, with no clear D. Germline assignment: CDR1 GTSNPN and CDR2 SVGIG (reference sequence). The germline V and J ends were trimmed by 3 bases and 5 bases, with 9 bases remaining between them. This CDR3 comprises 12 residues. The CDR3 reads CAWSAREDTQYF. The CDR3 bases are TGTGCCTGGAGCGCTAGGGAAGATACGCAGTATTTT.

As regards this clone: This sample includes further DNA sequences coding for the same CDR3. The V call is TRBV7-2, the J call TRBJ2-5; no definite D call. This CDR3 has 11 amino acids. Germline V gene sequence: CDR1 SGHTA, CDR2 FQGNSA. V was shortened by 2 bases and J by 5 bases, with 3 bases between the two germline ends. CDR3 bases: TGTGCCAGCAGCTTAATTGAGACCCAGTACTTC. It translates to CASSLIETQYF. Complete variable domain (other parts from reference TRBV7-2 and TRBJ2-5): GAGVSQSPSNKVTEKGKDVELRCDPISGHTALYWYRQSLGQGLEFLIYFQGNSAPDKSGLPSDRFSAERTGGSVSTLTIQRTQQEDSAVYLCASSLIETQYFGPGTRLLVL.

This chain joins TRBV30 and TRBJ1-2; 9 bases line up with TRBD1. This CDR3 region has 15 residues. The V gene's germline CDR1 is GTSNPN and CDR2 SVGIG (reference sequence). The ends lost 2 bases at V and 5 bases at J; junction bases unmatched: 9. The CDR3 is CAWSRGTGRRYGYTF. The CDR3 region has the DNA TGTGCCTGGAGTCGTGGGACAGGGAGGAGGTATGGCTACACCTTC. Full variable domain (rest looked up from reference TRBV30 and TRBJ1-2): SQTIHQWPATLVQPVGSPLSLECTVEGTSNPNLYWYRQAAGRGLQLLFYSVGIGQISSEVPQNLSASRPQDRQFILSSKKLLLSDSGFYLCAWSRGTGRRYGYTFGSGTRLTVV.

The genes are TRBV30 and TRBJ2-5; D may be TRBD2 (6 bases). The V gene's germline CDR1 is GTSNPN and CDR2 SVGIG (reference sequence). This CDR3 is 16 amino acids long. Trimming cost V 1 base and J 2 bases, with 17 bases left between them. This chain's CDR3 is CAWSAISPGLQETQYF. The CDR3 DNA reads as TGTGCCTGGAGTGCCATATCACCGGGACTTCAAGAGACCCAGTACTTC.

Of note for this clone: The same CDR3 is also encoded by other DNA sequences in this sample. The chain has TRBV7-2 and TRBJ2-3; 10 nucleotides line up with TRBD2. CDR1 is SGHTA, CDR2 FQGNSA, per germline. V was pared by 5 bases and J by 3 bases, with 2 bases of the junction left unmatched. This CDR3 is 14 amino acids long. The CDR3 nucleotides read TGTGCCAGCAGCCCGGGACTAGCGACAGATACGCAGTATTTT. As protein: CASSPGLATDTQYF.